These 21 T cell receptor beta chains share one sample of origin, sequenced in a study of blood T cell repertoires in COVID-19. Libraries were prepared by immunoSEQ multiplex PCR; TCRdb keeps only in-frame clonotypes and omits some of them. This table has 360,000 or so clones, around 92% appearing once. Source material: PBMCs or T cells enriched from blood (not recorded which). These receptors were taken from a woman aged 30 to 39 who had recovered from COVID-19.

The chain is built from TRBV4-2 and TRBJ1-3; D ambiguous. The V gene's germline CDR1 is LGHNA and CDR2 YNFKEQ. The CDR3 runs to 17 residues. Trimming removed 1 base from V and 2 bases from J, with 15 bases in between. The CDR3 protein is CASSQGRPGAAGNTIYF. DNA for the CDR3: TGTGCCAGCAGCCAAGGAAGGCCGGGTGCGGCTGGAAACACCATATATTTT.

The gene calls are TRBV3-1 (or the pseudogene TRBV3-2) and TRBJ2-3; 8 nucleotides match TRBD2. In germline, CDR1 is LGHDT, CDR2 YNNKEL (reference sequence). This CDR3 has 16 amino acids. V shed 0 bases and J 4 bases; nucleotides not matched to a gene: 6. This chain's CDR3 is CASSQDPGGAADTQYF. DNA of the CDR3: TGTGCCAGCAGCCAAGATCCGGGGGGGGCCGCAGATACGCAGTATTTT.

The chain carries TRBV5-1 and TRBJ2-1; 13 positions match TRBD2. The CDR3 runs to 15 residues. J lost 7 bases, V lost 4 bases, and 5 bases had no gene match. Germline CDR1 SGHRS, CDR2 YFSETQ. CDR3 region: CASSGLAGVFNEQFF. CDR3 in DNA: TGCGCCAGCAGCGGACTAGCGGGAGTATTTAATGAGCAGTTCTTC.

This chain links TRBV10-3 with TRBJ2-5, with 10 bases identical to TRBD2. CDR1 ENHRY and CDR2 SYGVKD come from the germline V gene. The junction had 1 base not matched to a gene; V was cut back by 6 bases and J by 0 bases. CDR3 length: 14 amino acids. The CDR3 region is CAISTSGNQETQYF. The CDR3 DNA follows: TGTGCCATCAGCACTAGCGGGAACCAAGAGACCCAGTACTTC.

The V and J genes are TRBV3-1 (or the pseudogene TRBV3-2) and TRBJ1-3, with D maybe TRBD1 (5 bases). V lost 3 bases to trimming and J lost 4 bases, with 13 bases between them. This CDR3 comprises 15 residues. From germline, CDR1 is LGHDT and CDR2 YNNKEL (reference sequence). Here the CDR3 DNA reads TGTGCCAGCAGCCATGCTCCAGGGTCAGGAAACACCATATATTTT. As protein: CASSHAPGSGNTIYF.

This clone has only one observation. V gene TRBV24-1 combines with J gene TRBJ1-2; 7 bases are shared with TRBD1. This CDR3 has 15 amino acids. The V and J ends lost 5 bases and 7 bases, in that order; junction bases with no gene match: 12. Germline CDR1 is KGHDR and CDR2 is SFDVKD. CDR3 region: CATSVPGQDLGGYTF. DNA of the CDR3: TGTGCCACCAGTGTCCCCGGACAGGACCTGGGTGGCTACACCTTC.

This clone was detected once. V gene TRBV4-1 combines with J gene TRBJ1-5; 8 bases align to TRBD1. The CDR3 consists of 15 residues. The ends lost 4 bases at V and 5 bases at J; junction bases unmatched: 7. Germline CDR1 MGHRA, CDR2 YSYEKL. CDR3 sequence: CASSREGQAYQPQHF. CDR3 nucleotide sequence: TGCGCCAGCAGCCGAGAGGGACAGGCCTATCAGCCCCAGCATTTT.

V usage is TRBV10-3 and J usage is TRBJ2-1; 12 nucleotides agree with TRBD2. Looked up from germline, CDR1 is ENHRY and CDR2 is SYGVKD. This CDR3 comprises 17 residues. V gave up 6 bases and J gave up 8 bases; unmatched junction bases: 14. The CDR3 coding sequence is TGTGCCATCAGCCTGAGTCAGGGACTAGCGGGTATTTATGAGCAGTTCTTC. Its protein product is CAISLSQGLAGIYEQFF.

The chain carries TRBV10-3 and TRBJ1-2; possible D gene TRBD1, 5 bases. The CDR3 totals 15 residues. Trimming cost V 3 bases and J 2 bases, with 13 bases left between them. Germline lookup yields CDR1 ENHRY and CDR2 SYGVKD. The CDR3 region has the DNA TGTGCCATCAGTGATCGCTCAGACAGCAACTATGGCTACACCTTC. Translation: CAISDRSDSNYGYTF.

The chain links TRBV27 to TRBJ1-2, with 10 nucleotides matching TRBD1. After removal of 4 bases from V and 6 bases from J, the junction contained 2 bases not matched to a gene. The CDR3 has 13 amino acids. Germline loops: CDR1 MNHEY, CDR2 SMNVEV (reference sequence). For the CDR3, the DNA is TGTGCCAGCAGTTGGGACAGGGGTAATGGCTACACCTTC. Its translation is CASSWDRGNGYTF.

The V and J genes are TRBV19 and TRBJ1-6, with 9 bases identical to TRBD1. The CDR3 is made up of 16 amino acids. In germline, CDR1 is LNHDA, CDR2 SQIVND (reference sequence). With V trimmed by 5 bases and J by 9 bases, 11 bases remained unmatched. The CDR3 region is CASSGDREEFGSPLHF. Written as DNA, the CDR3 is TGTGCCAGTAGTGGGGACAGGGAGGAGTTTGGTTCACCCCTCCACTTT.

The chain carries TRBV28 and TRBJ2-3; TRBD2 agrees at 13 bases. Germline loops: CDR1 MDHEN, CDR2 SYDVKM. This CDR3 is 19 amino acids long. V was clipped by 7 bases and J by 0 bases; unmatched bases: 13. CDR3 loop: CASNHGLAGAFSSTDTQYF. CDR3 coding DNA: TGTGCCAGCAACCACGGACTAGCGGGAGCCTTTTCTAGCACAGATACGCAGTATTTT.

J is TRBJ1-5 and V is TRBV2, with D maybe TRBD1 (6 bases). This CDR3 comprises 14 residues. Trimming cost V 5 bases and J 0 bases, with 8 bases left between them. CDR1 is SNHLY and CDR2 is FYNNEI in the germline V gene. The CDR3 DNA follows: TGTGCCAGCAGTTTACAGGGTAGCAATCAGCCCCAGCATTTT. As protein: CASSLQGSNQPQHF.

The rearrangement joins TRBV15 to TRBJ2-7, with a tentative D call TRBD2 (5 bases). CDR1 and CDR2 from the germline V gene are LNHNV and YYDKDF (reference sequence). Between the trimmed V and J ends, which lost 1 base and 0 bases, there was a span of 10 bases. This CDR3 contains 15 residues. CDR3 sequence: CATSRGVASSYEQYF. The CDR3 bases are TGTGCCACCAGCAGAGGGGTAGCGTCCTCCTACGAGCAGTACTTC.

The V gene is TRBV9, the J gene TRBJ2-1; D is ambiguous. V lost 0 bases and J 10 bases, leaving 11 bases between the germline ends. The CDR3 is made up of 13 amino acids. Germline V gene sequence: CDR1 SGDLS, CDR2 YYNGEE. The CDR3 region has the DNA TGTGCCAGCAGCGTAGAAAACTCATGGGAGCAGTTCTTC. Amino acids: CASSVENSWEQFF.

The J gene is TRBJ2-1, the V gene TRBV6-5, with D possibly matching TRBD2 (6 bases). V lost 6 bases and J 0 bases, leaving 12 bases between the germline ends. Germline loops: CDR1 MNHEY, CDR2 SVGAGI. This CDR3 has 15 residues. DNA of the CDR3: TGTGCCAGCAGAATGTTAGCGGACTCCTACAATGAGCAGTTCTTC. This translates into CASRMLADSYNEQFF.

The CDR3 nucleotides read TGTGCCAGTAGTAAACCTTGGCCCCCCGGAAACACCATATATTTT. Encoded protein: CASSKPWPPGNTIYF. The rearrangement joins TRBV19 to TRBJ1-3, with unresolved D. The germline V gene has CDR1 LNHDA and CDR2 SQIVND (reference sequence). The CDR3 runs 15 residues. V lost 4 bases and J lost 4, with 14 bases in between.

Written as DNA, the CDR3 is TGTGCCAGCAGCTTACACGGGGGGGCGACAGATACGCAGTATTTT. The encoded protein is CASSLHGGATDTQYF. The chain carries TRBV7-2 and TRBJ2-3; 8 bases match TRBD2. In germline, CDR1 is SGHTA, CDR2 FQGNSA. This CDR3 has 15 residues. J gave up 3 bases and V 2 bases, and 4 bases lay outside the gene matches.

This clone was found a few times. The genes are TRBV9 and TRBJ1-2; D gene uncertain. The germline CDR1 and CDR2 sequences are SGDLS and YYNGEE. Trimming left V 0 bases short and J 1 base short, with 7 bases between. The CDR3 contains 14 residues. This CDR3 is CASSVGSLNYGYTF. CDR3 sequence (DNA): TGTGCCAGCAGCGTAGGTTCTCTTAACTATGGCTACACCTTC.

The rearrangement joins TRBV30 to TRBJ2-1; 9 bases align to TRBD2. Germline trimming cut 1 base from V and 3 bases from J; bases unmatched to any gene: 1. The germline gives CDR1 GTSNPN, CDR2 SVGIG (reference sequence). The CDR3 is 14 residues long. CDR3 residues: CAWSASGDYNEQFF. CDR3 bases: TGTGCCTGGAGTGCTAGCGGGGACTACAATGAGCAGTTCTTC.

V and J are TRBV3-1 (or the pseudogene TRBV3-2) and TRBJ1-4, with D hard to call. Germline lookup yields CDR1 LGHDT and CDR2 YNNKEL (reference sequence). V was trimmed by 4 bases and J by 7 bases, leaving 7 bases between them. The CDR3 contains 12 residues. The CDR3 sequence: CASSPRFEKLFF. The CDR3 nucleotides are TGTGCCAGCAGCCCGCGTTTTGAAAAACTGTTTTTT.